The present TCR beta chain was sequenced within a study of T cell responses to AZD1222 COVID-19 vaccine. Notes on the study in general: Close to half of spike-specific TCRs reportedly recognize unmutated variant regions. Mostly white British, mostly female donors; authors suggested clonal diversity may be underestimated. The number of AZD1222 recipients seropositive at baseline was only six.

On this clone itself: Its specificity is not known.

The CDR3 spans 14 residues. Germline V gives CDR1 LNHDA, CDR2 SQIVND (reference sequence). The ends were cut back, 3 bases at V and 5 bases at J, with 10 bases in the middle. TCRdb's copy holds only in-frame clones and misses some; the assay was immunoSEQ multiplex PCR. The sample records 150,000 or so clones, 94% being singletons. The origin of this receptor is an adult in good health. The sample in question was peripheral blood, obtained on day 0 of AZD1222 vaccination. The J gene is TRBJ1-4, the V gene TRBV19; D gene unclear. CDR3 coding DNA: TGTGCCAGTAGTATTCAGGCAGGCAATGAAAAACTGTTTTTT. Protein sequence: CASSIQAGNEKLFF.